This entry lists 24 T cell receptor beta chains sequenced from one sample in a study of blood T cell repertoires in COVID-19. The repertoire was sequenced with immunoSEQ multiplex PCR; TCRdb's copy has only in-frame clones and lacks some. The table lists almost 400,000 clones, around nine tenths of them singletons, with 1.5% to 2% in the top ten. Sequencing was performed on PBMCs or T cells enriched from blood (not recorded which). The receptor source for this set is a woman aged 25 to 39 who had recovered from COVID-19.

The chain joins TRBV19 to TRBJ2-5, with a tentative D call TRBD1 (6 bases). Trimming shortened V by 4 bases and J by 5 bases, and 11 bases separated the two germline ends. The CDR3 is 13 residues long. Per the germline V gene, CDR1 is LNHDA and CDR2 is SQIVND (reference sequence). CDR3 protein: CASSNRVAETQYF. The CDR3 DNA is TGTGCCAGTAGTAACAGGGTTGCGGAGACCCAGTACTTC.

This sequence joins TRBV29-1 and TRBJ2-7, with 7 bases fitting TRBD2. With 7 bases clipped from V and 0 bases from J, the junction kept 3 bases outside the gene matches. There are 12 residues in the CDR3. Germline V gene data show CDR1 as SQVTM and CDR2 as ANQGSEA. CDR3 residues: CSGTGGSYEQYF. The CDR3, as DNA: TGCAGCGGAACGGGGGGCTCCTACGAGCAGTACTTC.

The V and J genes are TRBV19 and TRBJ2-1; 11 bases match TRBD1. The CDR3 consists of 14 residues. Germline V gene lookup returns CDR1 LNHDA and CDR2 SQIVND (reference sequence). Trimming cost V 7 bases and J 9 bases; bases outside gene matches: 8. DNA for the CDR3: TGTGCCAGTACCGGGGACAGGGGGTATAGTGAGCAGTTCTTC. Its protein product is CASTGDRGYSEQFF.

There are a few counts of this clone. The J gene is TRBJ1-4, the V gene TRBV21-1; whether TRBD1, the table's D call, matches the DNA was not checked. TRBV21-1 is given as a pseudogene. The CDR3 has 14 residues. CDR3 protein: CASSKDNTVGKLFF. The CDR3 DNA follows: TGTGCCAGCAGCAAAGACAATACAGTGGGAAAACTGTTTTTT.

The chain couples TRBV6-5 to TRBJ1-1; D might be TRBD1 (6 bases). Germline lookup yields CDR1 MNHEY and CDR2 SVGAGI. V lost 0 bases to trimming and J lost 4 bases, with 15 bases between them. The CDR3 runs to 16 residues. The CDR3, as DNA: TGTGCCAGCAGTTACTCCGGGGGGCGTCTCGGCACTGAAGCTTTCTTT. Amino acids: CASSYSGGRLGTEAFF.

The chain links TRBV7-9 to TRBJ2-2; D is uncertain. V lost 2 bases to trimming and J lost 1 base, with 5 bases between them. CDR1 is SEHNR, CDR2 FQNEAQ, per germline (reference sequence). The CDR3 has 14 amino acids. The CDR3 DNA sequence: TGTGCCAGCAGCTTACACAGGAACACCGGGGAGCTGTTTTTT. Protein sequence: CASSLHRNTGELFF.

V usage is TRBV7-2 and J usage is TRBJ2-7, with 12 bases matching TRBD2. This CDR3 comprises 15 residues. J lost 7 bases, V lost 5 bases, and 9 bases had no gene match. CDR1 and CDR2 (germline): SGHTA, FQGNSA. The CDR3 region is CASSLILAGGPEQYF. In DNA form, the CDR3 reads TGTGCCAGCAGCCTGATACTAGCGGGAGGACCTGAGCAGTACTTC. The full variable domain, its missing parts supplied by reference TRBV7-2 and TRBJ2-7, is GAGVSQSPSNKVTEKGKDVELRCDPISGHTALYWYRQSLGQGLEFLIYFQGNSAPDKSGLPSDRFSAERTGGSVSTLTIQRTQQEDSAVYLCASSLILAGGPEQYFGPGTRLTVT.

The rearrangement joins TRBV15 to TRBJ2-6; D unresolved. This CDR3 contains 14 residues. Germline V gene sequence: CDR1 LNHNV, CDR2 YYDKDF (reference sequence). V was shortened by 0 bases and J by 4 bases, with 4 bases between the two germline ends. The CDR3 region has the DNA TGTGCCACCAGCAGAGATCAAGGGGCCAACGTCCTGACTTTC. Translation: CATSRDQGANVLTF.

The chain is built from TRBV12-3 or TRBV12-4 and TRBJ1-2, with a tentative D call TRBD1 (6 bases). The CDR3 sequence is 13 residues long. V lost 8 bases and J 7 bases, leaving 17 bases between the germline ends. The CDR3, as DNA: TGTGCCAGCGGGGTCGGGGGGCTGGGTGGCTACACCTTC. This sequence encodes CASGVGGLGGYTF.

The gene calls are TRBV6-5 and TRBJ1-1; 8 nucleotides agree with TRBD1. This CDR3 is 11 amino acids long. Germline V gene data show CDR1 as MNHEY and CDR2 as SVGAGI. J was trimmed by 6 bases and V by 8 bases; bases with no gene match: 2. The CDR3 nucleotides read TGTGCCAGCGACAGGGGAGCTGAAGCTTTCTTT. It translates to CASDRGAEAFF.

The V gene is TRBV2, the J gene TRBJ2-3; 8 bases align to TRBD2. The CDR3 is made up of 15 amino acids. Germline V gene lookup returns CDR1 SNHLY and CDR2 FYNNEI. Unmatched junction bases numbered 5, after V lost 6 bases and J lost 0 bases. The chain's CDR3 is CASSALAVSTDTQYF. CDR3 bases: TGTGCCAGCAGCGCACTAGCGGTCAGCACAGATACGCAGTATTTT.

CDR3 amino acids: CASSEYAGGDEAFF. The CDR3 DNA follows: TGTGCCAGCAGTGAATACGCAGGGGGCGATGAAGCTTTCTTT. The rearrangement uses TRBV6-1 and TRBJ1-1; 8 nucleotides align to TRBD1. V dropped 2 bases and J dropped 7; count of bases not matched to a gene: 6. The CDR3 totals 14 residues. Germline CDR1 and CDR2: MNHNS and SASEGT.

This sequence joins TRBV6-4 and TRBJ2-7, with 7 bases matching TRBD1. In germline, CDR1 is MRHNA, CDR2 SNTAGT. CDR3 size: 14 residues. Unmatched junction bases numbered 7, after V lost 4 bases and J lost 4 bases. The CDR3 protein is CASSVGQEIYEQYF. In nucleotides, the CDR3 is TGTGCCAGCAGTGTAGGACAGGAGATATACGAGCAGTACTTC.

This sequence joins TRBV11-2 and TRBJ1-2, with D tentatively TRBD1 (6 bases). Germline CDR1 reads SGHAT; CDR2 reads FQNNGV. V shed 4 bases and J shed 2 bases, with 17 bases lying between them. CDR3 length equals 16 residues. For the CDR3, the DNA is TGTGCCAGCAGCTCCGCCAGGGGACCTCCAAACTATGGCTACACCTTC. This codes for CASSSARGPPNYGYTF.

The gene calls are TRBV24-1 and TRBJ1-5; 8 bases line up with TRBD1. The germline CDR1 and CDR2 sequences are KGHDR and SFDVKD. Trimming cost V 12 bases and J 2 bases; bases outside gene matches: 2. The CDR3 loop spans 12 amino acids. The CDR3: CASGQGNQPQHF. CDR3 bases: TGTGCCTCGGGACAGGGCAATCAGCCCCAGCATTTT.

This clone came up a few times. The CDR3 DNA sequence: TGCGCCAGCAGTTCAGACAGCTCCTACGAGCAGTACTTC. Protein product: CASSSDSSYEQYF. This chain uses TRBV10-1 with TRBJ2-7; perhaps TRBD1 as D (5 bases). This CDR3 comprises 13 residues. The germline CDR1 and CDR2 sequences are WNHNN and SYGVQD (reference sequence). V was shortened by 5 bases and J by 0 bases, with 8 bases between the two germline ends.

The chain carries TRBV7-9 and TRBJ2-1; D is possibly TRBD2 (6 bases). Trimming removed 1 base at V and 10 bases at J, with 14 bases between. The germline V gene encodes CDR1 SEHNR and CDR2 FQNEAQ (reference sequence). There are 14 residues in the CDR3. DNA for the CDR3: TGTGCCAGCAGCTTAGGTTGGCCCGCGGGGGAGCAGTTCTTC. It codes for CASSLGWPAGEQFF.

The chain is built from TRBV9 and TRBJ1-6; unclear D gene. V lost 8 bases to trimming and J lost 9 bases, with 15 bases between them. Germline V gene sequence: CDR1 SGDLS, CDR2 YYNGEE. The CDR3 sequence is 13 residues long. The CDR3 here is CASGPGLGSPLHF. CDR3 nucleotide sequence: TGTGCCAGTGGGCCAGGCCTGGGTTCACCCCTCCACTTT.

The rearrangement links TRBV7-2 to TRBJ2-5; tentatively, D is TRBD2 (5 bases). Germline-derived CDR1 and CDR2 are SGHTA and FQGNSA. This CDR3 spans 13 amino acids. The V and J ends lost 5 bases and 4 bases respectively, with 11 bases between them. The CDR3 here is CASSPGSRETQYF. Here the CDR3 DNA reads TGTGCCAGCAGCCCGGGGTCCCGAGAGACCCAGTACTTC.

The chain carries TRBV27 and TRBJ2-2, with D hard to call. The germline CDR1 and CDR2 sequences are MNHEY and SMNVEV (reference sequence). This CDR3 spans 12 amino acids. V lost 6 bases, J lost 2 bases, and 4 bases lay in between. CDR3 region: CASRYNTGELFF. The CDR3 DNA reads TGTGCCAGCAGATATAACACCGGGGAGCTGTTTTTT.

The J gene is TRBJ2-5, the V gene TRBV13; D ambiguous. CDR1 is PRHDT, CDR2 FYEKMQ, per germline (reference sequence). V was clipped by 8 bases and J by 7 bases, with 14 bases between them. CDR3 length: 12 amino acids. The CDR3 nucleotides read TGTGCCAGCTCGTCCCCCGGCGGGACCCAGTACTTC. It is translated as CASSSPGGTQYF.

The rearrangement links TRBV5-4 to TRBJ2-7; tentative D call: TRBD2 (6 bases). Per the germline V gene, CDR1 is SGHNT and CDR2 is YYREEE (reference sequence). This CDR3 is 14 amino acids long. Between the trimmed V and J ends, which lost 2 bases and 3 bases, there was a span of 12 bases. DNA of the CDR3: TGTGCCAGCAGCTTACTCGGGAGAAGCTACGAGCAGTACTTC. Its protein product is CASSLLGRSYEQYF.

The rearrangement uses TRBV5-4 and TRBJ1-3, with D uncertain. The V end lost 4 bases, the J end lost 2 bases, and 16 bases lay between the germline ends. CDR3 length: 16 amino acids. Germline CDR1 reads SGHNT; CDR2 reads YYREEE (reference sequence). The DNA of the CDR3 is TGTGCCAGCAGCCCCGGCCAGGAACCCACTGGAAACACCATATATTTT. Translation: CASSPGQEPTGNTIYF.

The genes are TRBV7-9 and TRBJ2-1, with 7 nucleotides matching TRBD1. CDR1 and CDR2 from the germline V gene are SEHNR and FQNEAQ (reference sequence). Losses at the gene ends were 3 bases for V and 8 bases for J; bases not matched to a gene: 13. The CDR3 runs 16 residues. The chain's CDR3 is CASSLPRQGFGDEQFF. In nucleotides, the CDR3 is TGTGCCAGCAGCTTGCCTCGACAGGGATTTGGAGATGAGCAGTTCTTC. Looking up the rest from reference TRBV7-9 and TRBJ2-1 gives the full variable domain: DTGVSQNPRHKITKRGQNVTFRCDPISEHNRLYWYRQTLGQGPEFLTYFQNEAQLEKSRLLSDRFSAERPKGSFSTLEIQRTEQGDSAMYLCASSLPRQGFGDEQFFGPGTRLTVL.